One sample yielded the 25 T cell receptor beta chains listed below, sequenced in a study of T cell clones after liver transplantation. Only in-frame clones appear in the TCRdb table, and some are missing; sequencing was by immunoSEQ multiplex PCR. The sample yields 55,000 to 75,000 clones, less than 85% seen once. This sample comprised CD4+ T cells from blood, obtained at the approximately 16-month timepoint. The receptors here all came from a human patient who received a liver transplant. Some T cells may be graft donor cells.

The chain combines TRBV2 with TRBJ2-2; 9 bases match TRBD1. This CDR3 region has 14 residues. The V segment lost 6 bases and the J segment 8 bases; nucleotides outside the gene matches: 7. The germline V gene encodes CDR1 SNHLY and CDR2 FYNNEI. CDR3 DNA: TGTGCCAGCAGGTCCGGGACAGGGTCTGGGGAGCTGTTTTTT. This gives the protein CASRSGTGSGELFF.

V is TRBV7-2 and J is TRBJ2-1; D unclear. The V gene lost 8 bases and the J gene lost 5 bases, with 16 bases spanning the gap. Looked up from germline, CDR1 is SGHTA and CDR2 is FQGNSA. CDR3 length: 14 amino acids. This CDR3 is CASGIITTNNEQFF. The CDR3 DNA sequence: TGTGCCAGCGGTATCATTACCACAAACAATGAGCAGTTCTTC.

This clone was picked up one time. The genes are TRBV5-1 and TRBJ2-3; 10 bases are a match to TRBD1. With V trimmed by 7 bases and J by 6 bases, 8 bases remained unmatched. The CDR3 is made up of 14 amino acids. CDR1 is SGHRS and CDR2 is YFSETQ in the germline V gene. In nucleotides, the CDR3 is TGCGCCAGCCGACCGGGACAGGGGATGGATACGCAGTATTTT. This translates into CASRPGQGMDTQYF. Full variable domain (remainder filled in from reference TRBV5-1 and TRBJ2-3): KAGVTQTPRYLIKTRGQQVTLSCSPISGHRSVSWYQQTPGQGLQFLFEYFSETQRNKGNFPGRFSGRQFSNSRSEMNVSTLELGDSALYLCASRPGQGMDTQYFGPGTRLTVL.

This chain uses TRBV4-1 with TRBJ2-2; 7 bases agree with TRBD1. V was clipped by 1 base and J by 1 base; unmatched bases: 6. CDR3 length: 17 residues. In germline, CDR1 is MGHRA, CDR2 YSYEKL. The CDR3 nucleotides are TGCGCCAGCAGCCAAGGGCTACAGGGGAGGAACACCGGGGAGCTGTTTTTT. Translated, it gives CASSQGLQGRNTGELFF.

V usage is TRBV28 and J usage is TRBJ2-3; 10 nucleotides line up with TRBD1. CDR1 MDHEN and CDR2 SYDVKM come from the germline V gene. The CDR3 extends over 12 amino acids. Unmatched junction bases numbered 4, after V lost 2 bases and J lost 14 bases. The CDR3 here is CASSLTGTGVYF. The CDR3 coding sequence is TGTGCCAGCAGTTTAACCGGGACAGGGGTGTATTTT.

The chain recombines TRBV28 with TRBJ1-5; 7 bases fit TRBD1. J lost 6 bases, V lost 5 bases, and 7 bases had no gene match. The CDR3 has 14 amino acids. Looked up from germline, CDR1 is MDHEN and CDR2 is SYDVKM. CDR3 sequence: CASSGGTASQPQHF. CDR3 coding DNA: TGTGCCAGCAGTGGAGGGACAGCAAGTCAGCCCCAGCATTTT.

The V gene is TRBV11-2, the J gene TRBJ2-7, with a weak D call TRBD2 (6 bases). V lost 5 bases and J 2 bases, leaving 22 bases between the germline ends. CDR1 and CDR2 (germline): SGHAT, FQNNGV. The CDR3 runs to 17 residues. The DNA of the CDR3 is TGTGCCAGCAGCCTTAGATCAGGGATGGGGGGAACCTACGAGCAGTACTTC. This encodes CASSLRSGMGGTYEQYF.

V gene TRBV6-4 combines with J gene TRBJ1-2; the match to TRBD1 covers 8 bases. V lost 6 bases, J lost 8 bases, and 20 bases stayed unmatched. Germline assignment: CDR1 MRHNA and CDR2 SNTAGT. The CDR3 covers 17 residues. As DNA, the CDR3 is TGTGCCAGCAGCAGAGAGGGGACAGGCTGGGGGATTTACGGCTACACCTTC. This translates into CASSREGTGWGIYGYTF.

This clone was seen only once. V and J are TRBV19 and TRBJ1-5, with a weak D call TRBD1 (6 bases). V lost 0 bases and J lost 11, with 14 bases in between. The CDR3 has 14 amino acids. The V gene's germline CDR1 is LNHDA and CDR2 SQIVND (reference sequence). The CDR3 DNA follows: TGTGCCAGTAGTATAGAGGGGGGCGCTACAGCCCAGCATTTT. Translating it yields CASSIEGGATAQHF. The variable domain in full, completed from reference TRBV19 and TRBJ1-5, reads DGGITQSPKYLFRKEGQNVTLSCEQNLNHDAMYWYRQDPGQGLRLIYYSQIVNDFQKGDIAEGYSVSREKKESFPLTVTSAQKNPTAFYLCASSIEGGATAQHFGDGTRLSIL.

Many counts were recorded for this clone. This chain connects TRBV5-1 to TRBJ1-2, with TRBD1 matching 7 bases. Germline-derived CDR1 and CDR2 are SGHRS and YFSETQ. This CDR3 comprises 12 residues. With V trimmed by 0 bases and J by 14 bases, 7 bases remained unmatched. In DNA form, the CDR3 reads TGCGCCAGCAGCTTGGATGAGGGGGCGGGTACCTTC. Translating it yields CASSLDEGAGTF.

This rearrangement joins TRBV30 to TRBJ1-2, with 7 bases that match TRBD1. This CDR3 comprises 11 residues. V lost 5 bases to trimming and J lost 8 bases; unmatched junction nucleotides: 5. Looked up from germline, CDR1 is GTSNPN and CDR2 is SVGIG (reference sequence). The CDR3 nucleotides are TGTGCCTGGCGACAGGGTGGAGGCTACACCTTC. Its translation: CAWRQGGGYTF.

The rearrangement uses TRBV7-8 and TRBJ1-1, with 8 nucleotides matching TRBD1. This CDR3 region has 13 residues. After removal of 5 bases from V and 4 bases from J, the junction contained 3 bases not matched to a gene. Looked up from germline, CDR1 is SGHVS and CDR2 is FQNEAQ. For the CDR3, the DNA is TGTGCCAGCAGCCCGGACAGGGTCACTGAAGCTTTCTTT. Encoded protein: CASSPDRVTEAFF.

The V and J genes are TRBV5-1 and TRBJ2-5, with 8 bases that match TRBD1. Germline-derived CDR1 and CDR2 are SGHRS and YFSETQ. The V gene end was trimmed by 4 bases and the J gene end by 5 bases; junction bases not matched to a gene: 10. CDR3 length equals 15 residues. In nucleotides, the CDR3 is TGCGCCAGCAGCCCAGGACAGGGAGGAGAGGAGACCCAGTACTTC. Its protein product is CASSPGQGGEETQYF.

Only a few counts were recorded for this clone. The chain is built from TRBV10-3 and TRBJ1-6, with TRBD1 as a possible D gene (5 bases). CDR1 ENHRY and CDR2 SYGVKD come from the germline V gene. Trimming took 9 bases from V and 5 from J, leaving 5 bases between them. The CDR3 extends over 11 amino acids. The CDR3 region is CAMDNNSPLHF. DNA of the CDR3: TGTGCCATGGACAATAATTCACCCCTCCACTTT.

This clone was picked up a small number of times. This chain joins TRBV6-5 and TRBJ2-4; D is uncertain. Germline V gene data show CDR1 as MNHEY and CDR2 as SVGAGI. The V gene lost 6 bases and the J gene lost 5 bases, with 5 bases spanning the gap. The CDR3 extends over 11 amino acids. CDR3 residues: CASSRENIQYF. As DNA, the CDR3 is TGTGCCAGCAGCCGGGAAAACATTCAGTACTTC.

This sequence joins TRBV18 and TRBJ2-6; D is uncertain. The CDR3 has 18 residues. Germline lookup yields CDR1 KGHSH and CDR2 LQKENI. V lost 4 bases and J 0 bases, leaving 16 bases between the germline ends. Written as DNA, the CDR3 is TGTGCCAGCTCACTATCTCAGGTGGGAATCTCTGGGGCCAACGTCCTGACTTTC. Translation: CASSLSQVGISGANVLTF.

The chain uses TRBV25-1 and TRBJ1-4; D is unclear. The CDR3 has 15 residues. Trimming removed 6 bases from V and 8 bases from J, with 19 bases in between. Germline CDR1 is MGHDK and CDR2 is SYGVNS. The CDR3 is CASSPGPALGEKLFF. The CDR3, as DNA: TGTGCCAGCAGCCCCGGACCCGCCTTAGGGGAAAAACTGTTTTTT. Drawing the rest from reference TRBV25-1 and TRBJ1-4, the complete variable domain is EADIYQTPRYLVIGTGKKITLECSQTMGHDKMYWYQQDPGMELHLIHYSYGVNSTEKGDLSSESTVSRIRTEHFPLTLESARPSHTSQYLCASSPGPALGEKLFFGSGTQLSVL.

This chain connects TRBV2 to TRBJ2-5; D remains ambiguous. Trimming stripped 6 bases from V and 3 bases from J, with 17 bases between. CDR1 and CDR2 (germline): SNHLY, FYNNEI. CDR3 length: 15 residues. CDR3 loop: CASRGDSRSKETQYF. CDR3 DNA sequence: TGTGCCAGCAGGGGTGACTCGCGTAGTAAAGAGACCCAGTACTTC.

The chain employs TRBV28 and TRBJ2-2; a possible D gene is TRBD1 (5 bases). The germline CDR1 and CDR2 sequences are MDHEN and SYDVKM. The CDR3 is made up of 15 amino acids. V lost 7 bases and J lost 6, with 18 bases in between. CDR3 in DNA: TGTGCCAGCACCCGAGACAGAACCGAGGCCGGGGAGCTGTTTTTT. Translated, it gives CASTRDRTEAGELFF.

This clone came up once. The chain combines TRBV2 with TRBJ2-7; D gene uncertain. From germline, CDR1 is SNHLY and CDR2 FYNNEI. There are 12 residues in the CDR3. Trimming shortened V by 3 bases and J by 3 bases, and 6 bases separated the two germline ends. CDR3 in amino acids: CASSEAGYEQYV. The CDR3 DNA sequence: TGTGCCAGCAGTGAGGCAGGCTACGAGCAGTACGTC.

The chain is built from TRBV5-6 and TRBJ2-5, with TRBD1 identical over 9 bases. Trimming at V came to 3 bases and at J to 4 bases, leaving 7 bases not matched to a gene. Germline V gene lookup returns CDR1 SGHDT and CDR2 YYEEEE. CDR3 length equals 15 residues. This CDR3 reads CASSYLYRGRETQYF. Here the CDR3 DNA reads TGTGCCAGCAGCTACCTCTACAGGGGGCGAGAGACCCAGTACTTC.

The chain carries TRBV19 and TRBJ1-3; D possibly corresponds to TRBD1 (6 bases). CDR3 length: 15 residues. Trimming took off 5 bases at V and 0 bases at J, with 11 bases between the two ends. In germline, CDR1 is LNHDA, CDR2 SQIVND (reference sequence). CDR3 loop: CASSPTGFSGNTIYF. The CDR3 region has the DNA TGTGCCAGTAGTCCGACAGGTTTCTCTGGAAACACCATATATTTT.

CDR3: CASSLAFTSYNEQFF. As DNA, the CDR3 is TGCGCCAGCAGCTTGGCCTTTACATCGTACAATGAGCAGTTCTTC. The chain uses TRBV5-1 and TRBJ2-1, with D hard to call. This CDR3 region has 15 residues. Trimming took 0 bases from V and 4 from J, leaving 11 bases between them. Germline assignment: CDR1 SGHRS and CDR2 YFSETQ.

The chain couples TRBV7-2 to TRBJ1-5; tentatively, D is TRBD1 (5 bases). The V gene lost 0 bases and the J gene lost 7 bases, with 10 bases spanning the gap. Per germline, CDR1 SGHTA and CDR2 FQGNSA. The CDR3 spans 14 residues. The CDR3 spells CASSLAREEQPQHF. The CDR3, as DNA: TGTGCCAGCAGCTTAGCCAGGGAAGAGCAGCCCCAGCATTTT. Based on the CDR3 plus reference TRBV7-2 and TRBJ1-5, the full variable domain is GAGVSQSPSNKVTEKGKDVELRCDPISGHTALYWYRQSLGQGLEFLIYFQGNSAPDKSGLPSDRFSAERTGGSVSTLTIQRTQQEDSAVYLCASSLAREEQPQHFGDGTRLSIL.

This chain links TRBV4-1 with TRBJ2-4; unclear D gene. This CDR3 has 17 residues. Germline V gene lookup returns CDR1 MGHRA and CDR2 YSYEKL. V shed 0 bases and J shed 0 bases, with 12 bases lying between them. Here the CDR3 reads CASSQEAPVIAKNIQYF. The CDR3 nucleotides read TGCGCCAGCAGCCAAGAAGCGCCGGTAATAGCCAAAAACATTCAGTACTTC.